The 27 T cell receptor beta chains given below trace back to one sample, sequenced in a study of cytomegalovirus exposure and HLA in healthy donors. A multiplex PCR was run with 60 Vbeta primers and 13 Jbeta primers. Assay used: immunoSEQ multiplex PCR; TCRdb lists only in-frame clones, some missing. The sample comprises 150,000 to 200,000 clones, about four fifths of which are singletons, and roughly 1.5% rests with the top ten. Specimen: PBMCs. The receptors stem from a woman aged 45-65 years in good health and CMV-seronegative.

V usage is TRBV7-2 and J usage is TRBJ2-1, with TRBD2 as a possible D gene (6 bases). Looked up from germline, CDR1 is SGHTA and CDR2 is FQGNSA. The CDR3 runs 12 residues. V was pared by 3 bases and J by 9 bases, with 9 bases between. The CDR3 loop reads CASSLRRGEQFF. Here the CDR3 DNA reads TGTGCCAGCAGCTTGAGGAGGGGTGAGCAGTTCTTC.

The chain links TRBV7-3 to TRBJ2-7, with D maybe TRBD2 (5 bases). Germline V gene sequence: CDR1 SGHTA, CDR2 FQGTGA. The CDR3 has 16 amino acids. V dropped 5 bases and J dropped 4 bases, with 21 bases sitting between them. CDR3 in amino acids: CASSPYELNRDYEQYF. The CDR3 coding sequence is TGTGCCAGCAGCCCTTACGAATTAAATCGGGATTACGAGCAGTACTTC.

The chain recombines TRBV11-3 with TRBJ2-1; 8 bases agree with TRBD1. The CDR3 totals 15 residues. Germline CDR1 is SGHNT and CDR2 is YENEEA. The V gene end was trimmed by 5 bases and the J gene end by 4 bases; junction bases not matched to a gene: 7. The DNA for the CDR3 is TGTGCCAGCAGCACCCCCGGGACAGGTTACAATGAGCAGTTCTTC. Its protein is CASSTPGTGYNEQFF.

This chain joins TRBV5-8 and TRBJ1-2, with 8 bases lining up with TRBD1. From germline, CDR1 is SGHTS and CDR2 YDEGEE. CDR3 length equals 12 residues. J was trimmed by 9 bases and V by 3 bases; bases with no gene match: 4. CDR3 loop: CASSWTGSSYTF. CDR3 coding DNA: TGTGCCAGCAGCTGGACAGGGAGCAGCTACACCTTC.

V gene TRBV15 combines with J gene TRBJ2-3; D is possibly TRBD2 (5 bases). The CDR3 is 14 residues long. The V end was cut by 2 bases, the J end by 9 bases, with 15 bases between. Germline V gene sequence: CDR1 LNHNV, CDR2 YYDKDF (reference sequence). The chain's CDR3 is CATSRPPDSITQYF. The DNA of the CDR3 is TGTGCCACCAGCAGACCGCCGGACTCAATCACGCAGTATTTT.

The V gene is TRBV6-1, the J gene TRBJ2-3; 9 bases are a match to TRBD2. V dropped 7 bases and J dropped 0; count of bases not matched to a gene: 5. The CDR3 consists of 15 residues. The germline gives CDR1 MNHNS, CDR2 SASEGT. The CDR3 region is CASKMREGSTDTQYF. In nucleotides, the CDR3 is TGTGCCAGCAAGATGCGGGAGGGGAGCACAGATACGCAGTATTTT.

The gene calls are TRBV9 and TRBJ2-7; TRBD1 might be the D (6 bases). The germline V gene has CDR1 SGDLS and CDR2 YYNGEE. The CDR3 is made up of 19 amino acids. With 4 bases removed from V and 2 bases from J, the gap between germline ends came to 28 bases. The CDR3 DNA follows: TGTGCCAGCAGCCCCCGGGACACCCTGGGCTTAGCAAGGACCTACGAGCAGTACTTC. Amino acids: CASSPRDTLGLARTYEQYF.

This clone was detected only once. The chain carries TRBV6-5 and TRBJ2-1, with 8 nucleotides matching TRBD1. Germline V CDR1 and CDR2: MNHEY, SVGAGI. V shed 6 bases, J shed 4 bases, and the junction held 8 bases outside the gene matches. CDR3 size: 15 residues. DNA of the CDR3: TGTGCCAGCAGCCCTGACAGGGGACTTTACAATGAGCAGTTCTTC. Encoded protein: CASSPDRGLYNEQFF.

V usage is TRBV28 and J usage is TRBJ2-7, with D perhaps matching TRBD1 (6 bases). Per germline, CDR1 MDHEN and CDR2 SYDVKM. The V end was cut by 6 bases, the J end by 5 bases, with 14 bases between. The CDR3 spans 13 residues. The DNA for the CDR3 is TGTGCCAGCAGCTATACCAGGGGTGACGAGCAGTACTTC. As protein: CASSYTRGDEQYF.

V is TRBV4-1 and J is TRBJ1-4; the D gene is possibly TRBD1 (5 bases). The germline V gene has CDR1 MGHRA and CDR2 YSYEKL. The CDR3 covers 18 residues. V lost 1 base, J lost 2 bases, and 17 bases lay in between. The DNA of the CDR3 is TGCGCCAGCAGCCAAGTGGGGGGGAGCGGGGGGACTAATGAAAAACTGTTTTTT. This translates into CASSQVGGSGGTNEKLFF.

The V and J genes are TRBV11-2 and TRBJ1-3; D is possibly TRBD1 (6 bases). Trimming pared 1 base from V and 2 bases from J, leaving 18 bases between. Germline lookup yields CDR1 SGHAT and CDR2 FQNNGV. The CDR3 runs 18 residues. CDR3 sequence reads: CASSLGFLRGNAGNTIYF. CDR3 nucleotide sequence: TGTGCCAGCAGCTTAGGGTTCCTCAGGGGAAATGCTGGAAACACCATATATTTT. Supplemented by reference TRBV11-2 and TRBJ1-3, the full variable domain reads EAGVAQSPRYKIIEKRQSVAFWCNPISGHATLYWYQQILGQGPKLLIQFQNNGVVDDSQLPKDRFSAERLKGVDSTLKIQPAKLEDSAVYLCASSLGFLRGNAGNTIYFGEGSWLTVV.

This chain uses TRBV5-1 with TRBJ2-3; D is ambiguous. This CDR3 is built from 12 residues. Germline values: CDR1 SGHRS, CDR2 YFSETQ. Trimming left V 2 bases short and J 6 bases short, with 7 bases between. In nucleotides, the CDR3 is TGCGCCAGCAGCTTCCCCCCGGATACGCAGTATTTT. Its translation is CASSFPPDTQYF.

This sequence joins TRBV27 and TRBJ2-1, with D possibly TRBD2 on 5 matching bases. The CDR3 has 14 amino acids. CDR1 and CDR2 (germline): MNHEY, SMNVEV (reference sequence). Trimming stripped 6 bases from V and 9 bases from J, with 18 bases between. The chain's CDR3 is CASSLQPGLGEQFF. CDR3 nucleotide sequence: TGTGCCAGCAGCCTCCAGCCGGGGTTGGGTGAGCAGTTCTTC.

This rearrangement joins TRBV11-2 to TRBJ1-2; TRBD1 agrees at 9 bases. This CDR3 is 16 amino acids long. The junction had 4 bases not matched to a gene; V was cut back by 1 base and J by 1 base. The germline gives CDR1 SGHAT, CDR2 FQNNGV. The CDR3 loop is CASSLGDRDFNYGYTF. Written as DNA, the CDR3 is TGTGCCAGCAGCTTAGGGGACAGGGATTTTAACTATGGCTACACCTTC.

The chain combines TRBV29-1 with TRBJ2-7; a weak D match, TRBD1 (6 bases). The CDR3 contains 12 residues. Deletions cut 7 bases from V and 5 bases from J, with 15 bases between. Germline V gene data show CDR1 as SQVTM and CDR2 as ANQGSEA. CDR3 protein: CSGGRTVHEQYF. CDR3 sequence (DNA): TGCAGCGGGGGCCGGACAGTCCACGAGCAGTACTTC.

This clone has only one observation. The genes are TRBV4-2 and TRBJ2-7, with D possibly TRBD2 on 5 matching bases. Trimming pared 0 bases from V and 3 bases from J, leaving 12 bases between. The CDR3 runs to 15 residues. Germline V gene data show CDR1 as LGHNA and CDR2 as YNFKEQ. In DNA form, the CDR3 reads TGTGCCAGCAGCCAAGAGAGGGCAGAAAACTACGAGCAGTACTTC. It is translated as CASSQERAENYEQYF.

The rearrangement joins TRBV18 to TRBJ2-5; the D gene is possibly TRBD2 (6 bases). The CDR3 consists of 14 residues. Trimming removed 4 bases from V and 0 bases from J, with 9 bases in between. CDR1 KGHSH and CDR2 LQKENI come from the germline V gene. CDR3: CASSLGLNQETQYF. Written as DNA, the CDR3 is TGTGCCAGCTCACTGGGACTTAACCAAGAGACCCAGTACTTC.

On this clone itself: One junction end disagrees with the germline gene, perhaps due to a read error. The rearrangement joins TRBV27 to TRBJ1-5; TRBD1 is a possible D gene (6 bases). In germline, CDR1 is MNHEY, CDR2 SMNVEV (reference sequence). There are 15 residues in the CDR3. The CDR3: CATRGQIHSHQPQHF. CDR3 in DNA: TGTGCCACCCGAGGACAGATTCATAGCCATCAGCCCCAGCATTTT.

The chain is built from TRBV5-5 and TRBJ1-2; D uncertain. CDR3 length: 13 amino acids. Germline CDR1 is SGHKS and CDR2 is YYEKEE (reference sequence). V was shortened by 1 base and J by 9 bases, with 13 bases between the two germline ends. CDR3 residues: CASSLQTLGSYTF. The DNA of the CDR3 is TGTGCCAGCAGCTTGCAGACCCTCGGGAGCTACACCTTC. Full variable domain (remainder filled in from reference TRBV5-5 and TRBJ1-2): DAGVTQSPTHLIKTRGQQVTLRCSPISGHKSVSWYQQVLGQGPQFIFQYYEKEERGRGNFPDRFSARQFPNYSSELNVNALLLGDSALYLCASSLQTLGSYTFGSGTRLTVV.

The rearrangement uses TRBV19 and TRBJ2-5, with TRBD2 identical over 7 bases. Looked up from germline, CDR1 is LNHDA and CDR2 is SQIVND (reference sequence). The CDR3 extends over 16 amino acids. The J segment lost 7 bases and the V segment lost 6 bases, leaving 17 bases of the junction unmatched. The CDR3: CASSPPGRREQGTQYF. The CDR3 region has the DNA TGTGCCAGTAGCCCTCCCGGGAGGCGGGAGCAGGGGACCCAGTACTTC.

The chain uses TRBV6-6 and TRBJ1-6, with 8 bases lining up with TRBD1. The length of the CDR3 is 16 residues. Germline CDR1 is MNHNY and CDR2 is SVGAGI (reference sequence). V was pared by 4 bases and J by 14 bases, with 16 bases of the junction left unmatched. CDR3 sequence (DNA): TGTGCCAGCAGTTCGGCCACCGGGACAGGTACCGGAGCCCTCCACTTT. It yields the protein CASSSATGTGTGALHF.

The chain carries TRBV30 and TRBJ2-1; no reliable D call. Trimming took 0 bases from V and 8 from J, leaving 14 bases between them. This CDR3 region has 14 residues. Germline V gene data show CDR1 as GTSNPN and CDR2 as SVGIG (reference sequence). The CDR3: CAWSVLGSRDEQFF. The CDR3 DNA sequence: TGTGCCTGGAGTGTTTTAGGTAGCCGAGATGAGCAGTTCTTC.

The V call is TRBV5-4, the J call TRBJ1-1; 7 positions agree with TRBD1. Losses at the gene ends were 5 bases for V and 4 bases for J; bases not matched to a gene: 5. This CDR3 region has 13 residues. CDR1 is SGHNT and CDR2 is YYREEE in the germline V gene (reference sequence). The CDR3, as DNA: TGTGCCAGCAGTGCAGACAGGGTCACTGAAGCTTTCTTT. Translation: CASSADRVTEAFF.

The chain couples TRBV19 to TRBJ2-1; D unclear. Trimming removed 5 bases at V and 6 bases at J, with 20 bases between. Germline V CDR1 and CDR2: LNHDA, SQIVND (reference sequence). This CDR3 contains 16 residues. CDR3 residues: CASSPLTGLKGNEQFF. In nucleotides, the CDR3 is TGTGCCAGTAGTCCCTTAACGGGTCTCAAAGGCAATGAGCAGTTCTTC.

The chain links TRBV7-9 to TRBJ1-4; 7 nucleotides align to TRBD1. Looked up from germline, CDR1 is SEHNR and CDR2 is FQNEAQ (reference sequence). The CDR3 totals 15 residues. Trimming took 3 bases from V and 0 from J; bases not matched to a gene: 1. The DNA of the CDR3 is TGTGCCAGCAGCTTCAGGGGGTCAACTAATGAAAAACTGTTTTTT. It codes for CASSFRGSTNEKLFF. The complete variable domain, with remaining parts taken from reference TRBV7-9 and TRBJ1-4, reads DTGVSQNPRHKITKRGQNVTFRCDPISEHNRLYWYRQTLGQGPEFLTYFQNEAQLEKSRLLSDRFSAERPKGSFSTLEIQRTEQGDSAMYLCASSFRGSTNEKLFFGSGTQLSVL.

The chain uses TRBV6-1 and TRBJ1-3; tentative D call: TRBD1 (6 bases). Germline CDR1 and CDR2: MNHNS and SASEGT. The germline V and J ends were trimmed by 6 bases and 1 base, with 13 bases remaining between them. The CDR3 is 15 residues long. In DNA, the CDR3 is TGTGCCAGCAGACCTCTGAGGGGGTCTGGAAACACCATATATTTT. As protein: CASRPLRGSGNTIYF.

In DNA form, the CDR3 reads TGTGCCAGCAGCTTAGCGCTAATCGGGGGGAACACTGAAGCTTTCTTT. Residues: CASSLALIGGNTEAFF. This rearrangement joins TRBV7-2 to TRBJ1-1; a possible D gene is TRBD1 (5 bases). Trimming removed 0 bases at V and 1 base at J, with 12 bases between. The V gene's germline CDR1 is SGHTA and CDR2 FQGNSA. The CDR3 totals 16 residues.